A selection of T cell receptor beta chains follows, all from one sample in a study of Ad26.COV2.S vaccination and SARS-CoV-2 variants. Assay: immunoSEQ multiplex PCR; the TCRdb copy retains only in-frame clones and omits some. The table has roughly 380,000 clones, about 90% seen once; the top ten hold 3.9%. Specimen: peripheral blood, collected after recovery from COVID-19. The receptors derive from a human donor who had recovered from COVID-19. Both conserved end residues are part of each CDR3. D genes are given only for firm matches. Only part of the rows carry a size: once, few, many, or a class if the clone is expanded.

V,J,size,D,CDR3,DNA
TRBV6-6,TRBJ1-5,few,TRBD1,CASSRKPGQGRNQPQHF,TGTGCCAGCAGTCGCAAACCGGGACAGGGTCGAAATCAGCCCCAGCATTTT
TRBV11-2,TRBJ1-4,-,-,CASSSGTTVKGHGKLFF,TGTGCCAGCAGCTCGGGGACGACCGTCAAGGGTCACGGGAAACTGTTTTTT
TRBV6-5,TRBJ1-5,-,-,CASREIRGDQPQHF,TGTGCCAGCAGGGAGATCAGGGGAGATCAGCCCCAGCATTTT
TRBV4-2,TRBJ2-2,-,-,CASSQPRAVLTTGELFF,TGTGCCAGCAGCCAACCTAGGGCGGTGCTGACCACCGGGGAGCTGTTTTTT
TRBV25-1,TRBJ1-4,once,TRBD1,CASSWTGGFEKLFF,TGTGCCAGCAGTTGGACAGGGGGTTTTGAAAAACTGTTTTTT
TRBV5-1,TRBJ2-5,-,-,CASRADIVQETQYF,TGCGCCAGCCGGGCGGACATCGTACAAGAGACCCAGTACTTC
TRBV2,TRBJ2-2,-,TRBD1,CATNGQGQGGELFF,TGTGCCACCAACGGACAGGGGCAGGGCGGGGAGCTGTTTTTT
TRBV10-3,TRBJ1-4,-,TRBD1,CAISTDRGREKLFF,TGTGCCATCAGTACGGACAGGGGGCGCGAAAAACTGTTTTTT
TRBV5-1,TRBJ1-1,-,-,CASSSTGMGTEAFF,TGCGCCAGCAGCTCCACAGGGATGGGCACTGAAGCTTTCTTT
TRBV9,TRBJ1-2,-,TRBD1,CASSDPVTGGKIFNYGYTF,TGTGCCAGCAGCGACCCGGTGACAGGGGGCAAAATCTTTAACTATGGCTACACCTTC
TRBV9,TRBJ2-3,-,TRBD1,CASSRPGGTGSLNTQYF,TGTGCCAGCAGCCGCCCAGGAGGGACAGGTTCCCTGAATACGCAGTATTTT
TRBV4-1,TRBJ1-1,-,-,CASSLITGLPEAFF,TGCGCCAGCAGCCTCATAACAGGACTCCCTGAAGCTTTCTTT
TRBV5-5,TRBJ2-1,once,TRBD2,CASSSGLVLNEQFF,TGTGCCAGCAGCTCTGGACTAGTACTCAATGAGCAGTTCTTC
TRBV6-2/TRBV6-3,TRBJ1-2,-,TRBD1,CASSYAGTGSYTF,TGTGCCAGCAGTTACGCCGGGACAGGGTCCTACACCTTC
TRBV5-1,TRBJ1-1,-,-,CASRMVGGREAFF,TGCGCCAGCAGGATGGTGGGGGGCAGGGAAGCTTTCTTT
TRBV3-1/TRBV3-2,TRBJ1-2,-,TRBD1,CASSSLGRTGYGYTF,TGTGCCAGCAGCTCACTGGGGAGGACAGGGTATGGCTACACCTTC
TRBV29-1,TRBJ2-3,few,-,CSVDRGLTDTQYF,TGCAGCGTTGACAGGGGTTTGACAGATACGCAGTATTTT
TRBV27,TRBJ2-7,-,TRBD1,CASSLAKSGTGAEQYF,TGTGCCAGCAGTTTAGCGAAATCCGGGACAGGGGCCGAGCAGTACTTC
TRBV4-2,TRBJ1-2,-,TRBD1,CASSQDWGRGLPYGYTF,TGTGCCAGCAGCCAAGATTGGGGCAGGGGGCTCCCCTATGGCTACACCTTC
TRBV18,TRBJ1-5,-,-,CASSPSGNQPQHF,TGTGCCAGCTCACCATCAGGGAATCAGCCCCAGCATTTT
TRBV5-1,TRBJ2-1,-,-,CASSFGGDNEQFF,TGCGCCAGCAGCTTTGGGGGAGACAATGAGCAGTTCTTC
TRBV7-9,TRBJ2-3,-,-,CASSLEVSGVDTQYF,TGTGCCAGCAGCTTAGAAGTTTCGGGGGTAGATACGCAGTATTTT
TRBV7-2,TRBJ1-3,few,-,CASSFQGSGNTIYF,TGTGCCAGCAGTTTTCAGGGGTCTGGAAACACCATATATTTT
TRBV9,TRBJ2-5,-,TRBD1,CASSAGQGFTETQYF,TGTGCCAGCAGCGCGGGACAGGGGTTTACGGAGACCCAGTACTTC
TRBV28,TRBJ1-5,few,TRBD1,CASRGDRGQPQHF,TGTGCCAGCAGAGGGGACAGGGGTCAGCCCCAGCATTTT
TRBV15,TRBJ1-2,-,TRBD1,CATSREPGGIYGYTF,TGTGCCACCAGCAGGGAACCAGGGGGCATCTATGGCTACACCTTC
TRBV10-3,TRBJ2-5,-,-,CAIRGGADSQETQYF,TGTGCCATCAGAGGGGGGGCCGATTCACAAGAGACCCAGTACTTC
TRBV7-6,TRBJ1-1,-,TRBD1,CASRPTGGANTEAFF,TGTGCCAGCAGGCCCACAGGGGGAGCGAACACTGAAGCTTTCTTT
TRBV12-3/TRBV12-4,TRBJ2-3,-,-,CASSFRTDTQYF,TGTGCCAGCAGTTTTCGGACAGATACGCAGTATTTT
TRBV7-9,TRBJ2-5,-,-,CASSLVEALQETQYF,TGTGCCAGCAGCTTAGTTGAAGCCCTCCAAGAGACCCAGTACTTC
TRBV2,TRBJ1-6,-,-,CASSEALPYGDSPLHF,TGTGCCAGCAGTGAAGCGCTTCCTTATGGAGATTCACCCCTCCACTTT
TRBV7-9,TRBJ1-3,-,-,CASSLGSGNTIYF,TGTGCCAGCAGCCTAGGCTCTGGAAACACCATATATTTT
TRBV7-9,TRBJ1-1,-,-,CASSPQQGNTEAFF,TGTGCCAGCAGCCCCCAACAGGGGAACACTGAAGCTTTCTTT
TRBV4-3,TRBJ1-4,-,TRBD1,CASSQGQGGEKLFF,TGCGCCAGCAGCCAAGGCCAGGGGGGTGAAAAACTGTTTTTT
TRBV5-1,TRBJ2-3,once,-,CASSLMPESDTQYF,TGCGCCAGCAGCTTGATGCCGGAATCAGATACGCAGTATTTT
TRBV12-3/TRBV12-4,TRBJ2-1,-,-,CASSLVVGGEQFF,TGTGCCAGCAGTTTAGTGGTGGGGGGCGAGCAGTTCTTC
TRBV2,TRBJ1-1,few,-,CASRGNTEAFF,TGTGCCAGCAGGGGTAACACTGAAGCTTTCTTT
TRBV19,TRBJ1-1,-,-,CASSIDSDRSMNTEAFF,TGTGCCAGTAGTATAGATTCGGACAGATCGATGAACACTGAAGCTTTCTTT
TRBV18,TRBJ1-1,-,-,CASSPTPDLEAFF,TGTGCCAGCTCACCAACACCGGACCTTGAAGCTTTCTTT
TRBV6-2/TRBV6-3,TRBJ2-1,-,TRBD2,CASSPRDIAGDYNEQFF,TGTGCCAGCAGTCCCCGGGACATAGCGGGGGATTACAATGAGCAGTTCTTC
TRBV7-9,TRBJ2-5,-,-,CASSPPLESTQETQYF,TGTGCCAGCAGCCCTCCTTTAGAGTCCACTCAAGAGACCCAGTACTTC
TRBV20-1,TRBJ1-2,-,-,CSASVGYNGYTF,TGCAGCGCTAGTGTAGGATATAATGGCTACACCTTC
TRBV6-2/TRBV6-3,TRBJ1-2,-,-,CASSSPKAGHYGYTF,TGTGCCAGCAGTTCCCCCAAGGCGGGACACTATGGCTACACCTTC
TRBV11-2,TRBJ2-2,-,-,CASSTRANTGELFF,TGTGCCAGCAGCACCCGGGCCAACACCGGGGAGCTGTTTTTT
TRBV11-3,TRBJ2-3,-,TRBD2,CASSLGATSGGTDTQYF,TGTGCCAGCAGCTTAGGCGCGACTAGCGGGGGCACAGATACGCAGTATTTT
TRBV9,TRBJ1-4,-,-,CASSRELDEKLFF,TGTGCCAGCAGCCGCGAGCTGGACGAAAAACTGTTTTTT
TRBV9,TRBJ1-3,once,-,CASSVAGSPGNTIYF,TGTGCCAGCAGCGTAGCCGGCTCTCCTGGAAACACCATATATTTT
TRBV10-3,TRBJ1-5,-,TRBD1,CAISDTGGGGQPQHF,TGTGCCATCAGTGATACCGGAGGGGGCGGGCAGCCCCAGCATTTT
TRBV2,TRBJ1-1,-,-,CASSFGGTEAFF,TGTGCCAGCAGTTTCGGAGGAACTGAAGCTTTCTTT
TRBV2,TRBJ2-7,-,TRBD1,CASSPRTGGYEQYF,TGTGCCAGCAGTCCACGGACAGGGGGCTACGAGCAGTACTTC
TRBV7-8,TRBJ2-1,-,TRBD2,CASSLTMAGGPNEQFF,TGTGCCAGCAGCTTAACGATGGCGGGGGGGCCGAATGAGCAGTTCTTC
TRBV27,TRBJ1-6,once,-,CASSPLGGRNSPFHF,TGTGCCAGCAGTCCCCTCGGGGGGCGAAATTCACCCTTCCACTTT